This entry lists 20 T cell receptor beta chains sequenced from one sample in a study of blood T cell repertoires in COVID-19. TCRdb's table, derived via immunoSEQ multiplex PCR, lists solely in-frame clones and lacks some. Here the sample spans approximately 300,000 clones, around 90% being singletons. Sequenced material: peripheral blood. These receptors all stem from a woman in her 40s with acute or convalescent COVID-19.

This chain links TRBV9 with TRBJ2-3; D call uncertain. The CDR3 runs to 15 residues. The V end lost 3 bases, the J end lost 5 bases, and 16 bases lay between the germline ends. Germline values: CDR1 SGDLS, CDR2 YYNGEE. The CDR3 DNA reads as TGTGCCAGCAGCGGTAGAGGTGAGAGAGGAGATACGCAGTATTTT. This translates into CASSGRGERGDTQYF.

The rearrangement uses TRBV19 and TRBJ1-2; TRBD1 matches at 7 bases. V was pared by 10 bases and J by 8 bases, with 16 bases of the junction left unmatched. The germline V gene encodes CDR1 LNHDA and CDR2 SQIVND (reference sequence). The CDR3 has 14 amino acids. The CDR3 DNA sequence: TGTGCCACCTCACGAGGGGGCGCTTTCTTCGGCTACACCTTC. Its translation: CATSRGGAFFGYTF.

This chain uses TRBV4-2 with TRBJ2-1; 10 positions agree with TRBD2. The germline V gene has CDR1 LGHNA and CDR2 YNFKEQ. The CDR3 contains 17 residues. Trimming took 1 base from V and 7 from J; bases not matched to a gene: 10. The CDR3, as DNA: TGTGCCAGCAGCCAAGTCTTAGCGGGGGGCCGGGTGAATGAGCAGTTCTTC. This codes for CASSQVLAGGRVNEQFF.

The CDR3 bases are TGCGCCAGCAGCCCACCGGGACACATCTACGAGCAGTACGTC. This sequence encodes CASSPPGHIYEQYV. The V and J genes are TRBV23-1 and TRBJ2-7; D possibly corresponds to TRBD1 (6 bases). TRBV23-1 is an ORF; its function is uncertain. Trimming took 6 bases from V and 3 from J, leaving 15 bases between them. The CDR3 length is 14 residues.

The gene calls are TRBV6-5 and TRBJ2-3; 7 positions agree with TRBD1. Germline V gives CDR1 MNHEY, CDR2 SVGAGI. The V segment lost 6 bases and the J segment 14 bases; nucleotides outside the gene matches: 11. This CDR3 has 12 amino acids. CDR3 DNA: TGTGCCAGCAGCCCAGACAGGGTCCCCAGGTATTTT. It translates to CASSPDRVPRYF.

The CDR3 spells CASSLYTEAFF. The CDR3 bases are TGTGCCAGTAGTCTTTACACTGAAGCTTTCTTT. The gene calls are TRBV19 and TRBJ1-1; D is unresolved. The germline gives CDR1 LNHDA, CDR2 SQIVND (reference sequence). Trimming stripped 5 bases from V and 3 bases from J, with 4 bases between. The CDR3 is 11 residues long.

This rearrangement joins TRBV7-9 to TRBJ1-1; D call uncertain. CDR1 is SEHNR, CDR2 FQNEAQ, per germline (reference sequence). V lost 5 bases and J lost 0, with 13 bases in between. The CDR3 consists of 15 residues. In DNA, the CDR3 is TGTGCCAGCAGCATCATGGGAGGGATGAACACTGAAGCTTTCTTT. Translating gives CASSIMGGMNTEAFF.

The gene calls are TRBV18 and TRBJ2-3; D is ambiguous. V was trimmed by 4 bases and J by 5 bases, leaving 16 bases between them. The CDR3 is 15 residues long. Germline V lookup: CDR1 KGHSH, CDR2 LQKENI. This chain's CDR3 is CASSQDRVNRDTQYF. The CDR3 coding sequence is TGTGCCAGCTCACAAGACCGGGTTAATCGAGATACGCAGTATTTT. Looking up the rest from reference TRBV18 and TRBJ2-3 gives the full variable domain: NAGVMQNPRHLVRRRGQEARLRCSPMKGHSHVYWYRQLPEEGLKFMVYLQKENIIDESGMPKERFSAEFPKEGPSILRIQQVVRGDSAAYFCASSQDRVNRDTQYFGPGTRLTVL.

Here the CDR3 DNA reads TGTGCCAGCAGTTACTCGAGGGGGGGGAAACAAGAGACCCAGTACTTC. This codes for CASSYSRGGKQETQYF. The V call is TRBV6-2 or TRBV6-3, the J call TRBJ2-5; a possible D gene is TRBD2 (7 bases). Looked up from germline, CDR1 is MNHEY and CDR2 is SVGEGT. Trimming cost V 0 bases and J 2 bases, with 13 bases left between them. This CDR3 spans 16 amino acids.

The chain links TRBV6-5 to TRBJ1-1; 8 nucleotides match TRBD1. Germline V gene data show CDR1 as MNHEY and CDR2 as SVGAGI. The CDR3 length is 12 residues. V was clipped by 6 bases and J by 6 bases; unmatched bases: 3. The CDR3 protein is CASRKTGAEAFF. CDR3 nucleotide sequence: TGTGCCAGCAGGAAGACAGGGGCTGAAGCTTTCTTT.

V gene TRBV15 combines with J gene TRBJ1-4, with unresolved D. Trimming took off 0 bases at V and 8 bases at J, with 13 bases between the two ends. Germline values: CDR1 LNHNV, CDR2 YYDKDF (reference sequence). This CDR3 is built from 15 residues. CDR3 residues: CATSREGTKKEKLFF. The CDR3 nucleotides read TGTGCCACCAGCAGAGAGGGCACAAAGAAGGAAAAACTGTTTTTT.

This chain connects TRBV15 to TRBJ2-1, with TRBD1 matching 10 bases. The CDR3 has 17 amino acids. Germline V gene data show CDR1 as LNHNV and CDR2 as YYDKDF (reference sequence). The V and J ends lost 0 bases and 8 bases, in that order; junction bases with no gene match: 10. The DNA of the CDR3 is TGTGCCACCAGCAGAGATAGCGGGACAGGGGCACATTATGAGCAGTTCTTC. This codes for CATSRDSGTGAHYEQFF. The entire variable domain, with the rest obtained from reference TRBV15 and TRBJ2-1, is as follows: DAMVIQNPRYQVTQFGKPVTLSCSQTLNHNVMYWYQQKSSQAPKLLFHYYDKDFNNEADTPDNFQSRRPNTSFCFLDIRSPGLGDTAMYLCATSRDSGTGAHYEQFFGPGTRLTVL.

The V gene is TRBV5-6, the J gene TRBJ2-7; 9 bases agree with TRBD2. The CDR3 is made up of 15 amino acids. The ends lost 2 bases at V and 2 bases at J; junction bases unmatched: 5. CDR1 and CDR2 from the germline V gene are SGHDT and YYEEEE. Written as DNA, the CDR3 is TGTGCCAGCAGCTTCCGAGGCGGGGGGGCCTACGAGCAGTACGTC. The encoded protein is CASSFRGGGAYEQYV.

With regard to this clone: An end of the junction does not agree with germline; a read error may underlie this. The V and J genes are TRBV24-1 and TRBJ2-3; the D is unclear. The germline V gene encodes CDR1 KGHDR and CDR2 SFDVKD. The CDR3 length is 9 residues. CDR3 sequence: CATRDTQYF. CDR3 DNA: TGTGCCACCCGTGATACGCAGTATTTT.

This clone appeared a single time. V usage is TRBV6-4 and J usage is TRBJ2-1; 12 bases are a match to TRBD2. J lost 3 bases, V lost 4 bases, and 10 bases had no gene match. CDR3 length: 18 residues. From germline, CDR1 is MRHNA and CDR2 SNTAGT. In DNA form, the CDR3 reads TGTGCCAGCAGTGCCGGGACTAGCGGGTCCCAGGGCTACAATGAGCAGTTCTTC. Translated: CASSAGTSGSQGYNEQFF.

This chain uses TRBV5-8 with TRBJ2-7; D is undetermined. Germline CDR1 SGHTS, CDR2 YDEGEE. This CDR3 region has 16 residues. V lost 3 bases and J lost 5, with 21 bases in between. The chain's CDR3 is CASSSPSRTNLHEQYV. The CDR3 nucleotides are TGTGCCAGCAGCTCCCCATCGCGTACGAACCTCCACGAGCAGTACGTC.

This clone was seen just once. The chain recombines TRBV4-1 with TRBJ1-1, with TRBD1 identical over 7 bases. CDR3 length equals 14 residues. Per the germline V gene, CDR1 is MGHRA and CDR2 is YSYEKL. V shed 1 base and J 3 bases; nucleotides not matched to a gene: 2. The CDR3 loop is CASSQGDSYTEAFF. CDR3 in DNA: TGCGCCAGCAGCCAAGGGGACAGTTACACTGAAGCTTTCTTT.

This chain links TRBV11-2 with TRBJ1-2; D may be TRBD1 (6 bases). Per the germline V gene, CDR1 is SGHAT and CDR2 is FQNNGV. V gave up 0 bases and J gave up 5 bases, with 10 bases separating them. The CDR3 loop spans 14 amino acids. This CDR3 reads CASSLETGMYGYTF. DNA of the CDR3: TGTGCCAGCAGCTTAGAAACAGGGATGTATGGCTACACCTTC.

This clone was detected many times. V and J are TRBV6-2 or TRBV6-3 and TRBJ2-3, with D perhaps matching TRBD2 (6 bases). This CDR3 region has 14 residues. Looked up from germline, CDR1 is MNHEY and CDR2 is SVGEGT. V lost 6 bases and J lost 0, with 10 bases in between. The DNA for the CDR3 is TGTGCCAGCAGCCGCGGGACTAGCACAGATACGCAGTATTTT. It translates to CASSRGTSTDTQYF.

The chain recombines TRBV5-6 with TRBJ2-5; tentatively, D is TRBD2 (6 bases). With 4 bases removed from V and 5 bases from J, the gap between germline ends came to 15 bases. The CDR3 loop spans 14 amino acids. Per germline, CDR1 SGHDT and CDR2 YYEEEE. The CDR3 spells CASSRSGGGETQYF. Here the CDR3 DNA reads TGTGCCAGCAGCCGGTCGGGTGGGGGGGAGACCCAGTACTTC. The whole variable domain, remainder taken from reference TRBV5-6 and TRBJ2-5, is DAGVTQSPTHLIKTRGQQVTLRCSPKSGHDTVSWYQQALGQGPQFIFQYYEEEERQRGNFPDRFSGHQFPNYSSELNVNALLLGDSALYLCASSRSGGGETQYFGPGTRLLVL.